The clone carrying this T cell receptor beta chain was counted a single time. Per the study methods: Amplification from reference gene primers served as the basis for estimated nucleated cell counts. Data came from immunoSEQ multiplex PCR; TCRdb stores just in-frame clones and leaves some out. The DNA was the basis for D and trimming; V, J and clone size are from that table. The sample shows around 300,000 clones, about 90% of them seen only once. This sample was taken from a study of blood T cell repertoires in COVID-19. For the study at large: Samples representing acute and convalescent COVID-19 were sourced from the United States, Italy and Spain.

From germline, CDR1 is MDHEN and CDR2 SYDVKM. V lost 7 bases and J lost 10; bases outside the gene matches: 15. The CDR3 has 16 residues. The chain combines TRBV28 with TRBJ1-6; 8 bases are shared with TRBD1. The sequence was obtained from a woman between 35 and 50 years old with COVID-19, enrolled during active disease. The sequenced sample consisted of peripheral blood. The CDR3 loop reads CASTTLLGQGGSPLHF. The CDR3 DNA sequence: TGTGCCAGCACTACTCTTCTTGGACAGGGTGGATCACCCCTCCACTTT.